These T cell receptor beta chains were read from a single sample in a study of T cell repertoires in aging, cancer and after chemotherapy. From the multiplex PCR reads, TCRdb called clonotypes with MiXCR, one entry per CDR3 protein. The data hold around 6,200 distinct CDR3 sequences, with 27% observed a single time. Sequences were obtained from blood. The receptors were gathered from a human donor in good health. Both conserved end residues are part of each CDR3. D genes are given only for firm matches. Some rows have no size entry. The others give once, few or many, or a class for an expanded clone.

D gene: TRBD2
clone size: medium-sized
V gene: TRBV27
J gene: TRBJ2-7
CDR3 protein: CASGLAGGSYEQYF
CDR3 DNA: TGTGCCAGCGGACTAGCGGGAGGATCCTACGAGCAGTACTTC

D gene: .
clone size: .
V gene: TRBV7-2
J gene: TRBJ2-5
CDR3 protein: CASSFRGETQYF
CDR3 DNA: TGTGCCAGCAGCTTTAGGGGGGAGACCCAGTACTTC

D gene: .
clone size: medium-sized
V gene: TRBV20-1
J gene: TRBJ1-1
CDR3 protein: CSVPAMNTEAFF
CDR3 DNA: TGCAGTGTCCCAGCGATGAACACTGAAGCTTTCTTT

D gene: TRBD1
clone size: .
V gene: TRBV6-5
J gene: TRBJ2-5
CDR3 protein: CASSQRGGQSRATQYF
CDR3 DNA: TGTGCCAGCAGCCAAAGAGGGGGACAGTCCCGCGCGACCCAGTACTTC

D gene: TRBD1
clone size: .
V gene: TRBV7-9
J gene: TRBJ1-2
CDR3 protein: CASGTGGYGYTF
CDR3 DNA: TGTGCCTCCGGGACAGGGGGCTATGGCTACACCTTC

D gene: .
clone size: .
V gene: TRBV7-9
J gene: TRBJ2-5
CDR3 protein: CASSLGLRFGDIETQYF
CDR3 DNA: TGTGCCAGCAGTCTAGGGCTACGATTCGGGGATATCGAGACCCAGTACTTC

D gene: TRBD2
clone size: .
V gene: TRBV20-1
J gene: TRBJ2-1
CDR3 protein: CSAARLAGVIYNEQFF
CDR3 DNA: TGCAGTGCAGCCAGACTAGCGGGAGTCATCTACAATGAGCAGTTCTTC

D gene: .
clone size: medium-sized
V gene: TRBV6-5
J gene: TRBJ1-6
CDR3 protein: CASSYRAPKFNSPLHF
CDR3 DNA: TGTGCCAGCAGTTACCGGGCCCCAAAATTTAATTCACCCCTCCACTTT

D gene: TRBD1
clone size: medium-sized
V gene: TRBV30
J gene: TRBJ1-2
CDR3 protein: CAWSGPGTGLSGYTF
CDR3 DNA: TGTGCCTGGAGTGGTCCGGGGACAGGCCTGTCTGGCTACACCTTC

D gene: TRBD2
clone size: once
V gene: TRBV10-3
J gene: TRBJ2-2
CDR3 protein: CVISGTASNTGELFF
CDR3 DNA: TGTGTCATCAGCGGGACGGCTTCGAACACCGGGGAGCTGTTTTTT